The present T cell receptor (beta chain) was sequenced within a study of control samples from healthy donors and cancer patients. TCRdb keeps only in-frame clones here, not all; method: immunoSEQ multiplex PCR. Of about 54,000 clones in the sample, 95% to 97% are singletons; the top ten hold 1.5% to 2%. V lost 9 bases and J 6 bases, leaving 18 bases between the germline ends. The CDR3 has 13 residues. Germline V lookup: CDR1 MDHEN, CDR2 SYDVKM. Sequencing used blood. The receptor's source is a woman between 25 and 40 years old in good health. The chain joins TRBV28 to TRBJ2-7; tentatively, D is TRBD1 (5 bases). CDR3 DNA: TGTGCCAGTAGGCTAGGGGTGGATGGCGAGCAGTACTTC. Protein: CASRLGVDGEQYF.